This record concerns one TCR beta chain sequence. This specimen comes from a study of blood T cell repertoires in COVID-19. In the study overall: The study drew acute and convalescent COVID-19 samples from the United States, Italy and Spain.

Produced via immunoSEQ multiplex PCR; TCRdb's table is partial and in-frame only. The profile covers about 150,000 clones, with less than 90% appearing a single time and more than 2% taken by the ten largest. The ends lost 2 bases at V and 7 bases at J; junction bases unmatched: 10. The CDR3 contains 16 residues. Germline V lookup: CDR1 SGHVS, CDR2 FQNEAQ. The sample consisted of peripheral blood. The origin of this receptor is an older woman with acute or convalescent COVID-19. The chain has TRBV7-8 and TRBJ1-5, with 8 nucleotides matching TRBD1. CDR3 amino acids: CASSLPDRVRGQPQHF. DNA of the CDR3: TGTGCCAGCAGCTTACCGGACAGGGTGAGAGGGCAGCCCCAGCATTTT.